This entry features one T cell receptor beta chain sequence. Its antigen is unidentified. The length of the CDR3 is 15 residues. The germline V gene encodes CDR1 SGHRS and CDR2 YFSETQ. With the 5' RACE reads reprocessed, TCRdb shows one record per CDR3 protein and no DNA. The table for this sample gives 130,000 to 150,000 distinct CDR3 sequences. This entry belongs to a study of T cells expressing NK-cell markers. Notes on the study in general: Where a handful of donors were concerned, these clonotypes also led the CD3+CD56-NKG2C+ fraction. Dominant NKG2C+ clonotype frequencies of about 1.0-8% of CD8+ T cells were measured in over 5 donors. Whether expanded NKG2C+ T cell clones were HCMV specific stayed uncertain.

The J gene is TRBJ1-2, the V gene TRBV5-1. Sample: blood T cells: a sorted CD56 or NKG2C T cell subset, CD4+ or CD8+ T cells, or bulk PBMC T cells (not recorded which). The sequence derives from a man aged 18-30 years in good health. The CDR3 is CASSLEAETNYGYTF.